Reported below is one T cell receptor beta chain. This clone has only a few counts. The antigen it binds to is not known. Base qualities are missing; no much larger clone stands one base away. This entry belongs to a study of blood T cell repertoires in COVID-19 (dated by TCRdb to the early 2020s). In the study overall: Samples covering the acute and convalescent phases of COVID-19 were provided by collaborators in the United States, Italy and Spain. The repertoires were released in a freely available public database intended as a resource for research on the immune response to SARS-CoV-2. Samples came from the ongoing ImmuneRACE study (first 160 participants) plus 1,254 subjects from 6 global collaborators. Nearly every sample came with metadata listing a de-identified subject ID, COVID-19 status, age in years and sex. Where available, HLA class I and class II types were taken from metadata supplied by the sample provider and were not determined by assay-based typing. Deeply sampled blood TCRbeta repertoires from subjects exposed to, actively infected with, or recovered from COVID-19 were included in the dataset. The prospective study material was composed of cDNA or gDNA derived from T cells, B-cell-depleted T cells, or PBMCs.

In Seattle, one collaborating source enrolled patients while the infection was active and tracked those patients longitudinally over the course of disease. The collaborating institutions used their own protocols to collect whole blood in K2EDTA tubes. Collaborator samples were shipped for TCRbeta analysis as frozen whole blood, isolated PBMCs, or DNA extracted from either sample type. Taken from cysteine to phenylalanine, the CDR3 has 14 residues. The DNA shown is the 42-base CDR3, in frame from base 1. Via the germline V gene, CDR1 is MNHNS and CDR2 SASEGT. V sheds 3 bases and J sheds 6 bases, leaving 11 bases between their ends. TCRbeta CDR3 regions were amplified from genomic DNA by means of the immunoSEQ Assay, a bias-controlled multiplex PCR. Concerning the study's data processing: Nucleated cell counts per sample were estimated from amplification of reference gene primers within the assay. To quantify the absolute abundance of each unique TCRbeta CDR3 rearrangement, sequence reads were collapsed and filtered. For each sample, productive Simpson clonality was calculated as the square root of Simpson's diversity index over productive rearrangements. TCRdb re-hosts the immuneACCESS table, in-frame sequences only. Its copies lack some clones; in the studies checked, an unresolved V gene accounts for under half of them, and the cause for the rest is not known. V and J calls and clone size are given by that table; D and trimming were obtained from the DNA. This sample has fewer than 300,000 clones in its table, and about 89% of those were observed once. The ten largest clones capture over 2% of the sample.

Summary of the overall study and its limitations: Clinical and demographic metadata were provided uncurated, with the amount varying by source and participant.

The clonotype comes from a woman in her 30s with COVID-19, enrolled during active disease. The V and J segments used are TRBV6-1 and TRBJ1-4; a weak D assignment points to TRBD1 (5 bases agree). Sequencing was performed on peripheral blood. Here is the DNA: TGTGCCAGCAGTGACCGGAGGGGCGATGAAAAACTGTTTTTT. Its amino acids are CASSDRRGDEKLFF.